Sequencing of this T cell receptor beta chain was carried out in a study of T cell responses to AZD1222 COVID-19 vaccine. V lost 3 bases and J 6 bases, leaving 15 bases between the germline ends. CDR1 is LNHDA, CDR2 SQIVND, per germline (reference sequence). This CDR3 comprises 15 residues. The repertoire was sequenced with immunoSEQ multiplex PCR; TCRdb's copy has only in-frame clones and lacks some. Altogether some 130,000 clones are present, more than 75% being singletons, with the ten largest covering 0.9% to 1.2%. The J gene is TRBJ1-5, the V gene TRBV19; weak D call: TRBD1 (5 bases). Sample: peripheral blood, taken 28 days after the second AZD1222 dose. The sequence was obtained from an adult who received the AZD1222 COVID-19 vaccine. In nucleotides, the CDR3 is TGTGCCAGTAGTATCCAAGGGGCGGTAGGTCAGCCCCAGCATTTT. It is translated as CASSIQGAVGQPQHF.